These T cell receptor beta chains were read from a single sample in a study of human T cells and chemical hapten exposure. TCRdb reanalysed the RACE reads using MiXCR and keeps one entry per CDR3 protein. This repertoire shows about 40,000 distinct CDR3 sequences, about 3% found once; its top ten account for approximately 6.7%. This specimen consisted of whole blood, obtained in connection with sensitization to the hapten diphenylcyclopropenone (DPC). These receptors originate from a man aged 35-49 years with alopecia areata. Some clones in this sample may be carry-over from other donors' samples. CDR3s include the opening cysteine and the closing phenylalanine or tryptophan. The D gene is left open where the match is weak. The size of a clone is reported for some rows only, either as once, few or many, or as a class for expanded clones.

TRBV7-2	many	TRBJ2-7	-	TGTGCCAGCAGCCCTCAGGGCGTATACGAGCAGTACTTC	CASSPQGVYEQYF
TRBV28	many	TRBJ2-7	TRBD2	TGTGCCAGCAGTTTCCCCCCCTGGACTAGCTCCTACGAGCAGTACTTC	CASSFPPWTSSYEQYF
TRBV7-6	many	TRBJ2-3	-	TGTGCCAGCAGCTTAGCCACGAGATTAGGGGCAGATACGCAGTATTTT	CASSLATRLGADTQYF
TRBV7-9	-	TRBJ1-5	TRBD1	TGTGCCAGCAGCTTATGGACAGGGGAAGATCAGCCCCAGCATTTT	CASSLWTGEDQPQHF
TRBV28	many	TRBJ2-7	TRBD2	TGTGCCAGCCAAACCGAAAGACTAGCGGAAACCTACGAGCAGTACTTC	CASQTERLAETYEQYF
TRBV12-3/TRBV12-4	many	TRBJ1-1	TRBD1	TGTGCCAGCAGTGCCGCCGGGACAGGGGGCACTGAAGCTTTCTTT	CASSAAGTGGTEAFF
TRBV9	many	TRBJ2-3	-	TGTGCCAGCAGCCCCCGCCGGACCACAGATACGCAGTATTTT	CASSPRRTTDTQYF
TRBV28	many	TRBJ2-3	TRBD2	TGTGCCAGCAGTTTAGCGGGAGGGCGAGGAGATACGCAGTATTTT	CASSLAGGRGDTQYF
TRBV5-6	many	TRBJ2-5	TRBD2	TGTGCCAGCAGCTTGGTAGCTAGCGGACAAGAGACCCAGTACTTC	CASSLVASGQETQYF
TRBV6-5	many	TRBJ1-6	-	TGTGCCAGCAGTCACCGGGACGGAAATTCACCCCTCCACTTT	CASSHRDGNSPLHF
TRBV18	many	TRBJ1-1	-	TGTGCCAGCTCCCAAGGGTGGGTTGAAGCTTTCTTT	CASSQGWVEAFF
TRBV2	few	TRBJ1-6	-	TGTGCCAGCAGCCCCGAGGGAAGCGGGAATTCACCCCTCCACTTT	CASSPEGSGNSPLHF
TRBV12-3/TRBV12-4	many	TRBJ2-2	-	TGTGCCAGCAGTTTAGCGGTCCGGAGTACCGGGGAGCTGTTTTTT	CASSLAVRSTGELFF
TRBV7-9	many	TRBJ2-7	-	TGTGCCAGCAGCTCGGGGTCGTCTGGAGAGCAGTACTTC	CASSSGSSGEQYF
TRBV7-9	medium-sized	TRBJ2-7	-	TGTGCCAGCAGCTTTGACGAAGCCTACGAGCAGTACTTC	CASSFDEAYEQYF
TRBV6-5	many	TRBJ2-2	-	TGTGCCAGCAGTCCTATGAGGTTCGGCGGGGAGCTGTTTTTT	CASSPMRFGGELFF
TRBV28	many	TRBJ2-6	TRBD2	TGTGCCAGCAGTCTCTCGGGAGGTGGCTCTGGGGCCAACGTCCTGACTTTC	CASSLSGGGSGANVLTF
TRBV4-3	few	TRBJ1-1	-	TGCGCCAGCAGCCAAGTTGTAACCAGGGGCATGAACACTGAAGCTTTCTTT	CASSQVVTRGMNTEAFF
TRBV7-2	many	TRBJ2-1	TRBD2	TGTGCCAGCAGCCGCGACTCTAGCGGGGACAATGAGCAGTTCTTC	CASSRDSSGDNEQFF
TRBV6-6	many	TRBJ2-5	-	TGTGCCAGCAGTTACGGTGGGGACGTAGAGACCCAGTACTTC	CASSYGGDVETQYF
TRBV7-2	many	TRBJ2-1	-	TGTGCCAGCAGCTACTACAATGAGCAGTTCTTC	CASSYYNEQFF
TRBV10-3	many	TRBJ1-6	-	TGTGCCATCAGAGGCAGCGGCGCTTCACCCCTCCACTTT	CAIRGSGASPLHF
TRBV7-2	many	TRBJ2-3	TRBD2	TGTGCCAGCAGATCCGGACTAGCGGATTATTGGGCAGATACGCAGTATTTT	CASRSGLADYWADTQYF
TRBV18	many	TRBJ2-6	-	TGTGCCAGCTCACCACCTTCCGGGGCCAACGTCCTGACTTTC	CASSPPSGANVLTF
TRBV12-3/TRBV12-4	many	TRBJ2-5	-	TGTGCCAGCAGTTTAGCTGGCTTAGAGACCCAGTACTTC	CASSLAGLETQYF
TRBV7-8	many	TRBJ2-5	TRBD1	TGTGCCAGCAGCTTATCCGGACGGGGACAGGAGACCCAGTACTTC	CASSLSGRGQETQYF
TRBV6-5	many	TRBJ2-7	-	TGTGCCAGCAGTCTGCGAGAGATTGGGGAGCAGTACTTC	CASSLREIGEQYF
TRBV10-3	many	TRBJ2-3	TRBD1	TGTGCCATCAGTAGACAGGGGAGCACAGATACGCAGTATTTT	CAISRQGSTDTQYF
TRBV7-2	many	TRBJ2-3	TRBD2	TGTGCCAGCAGCTTATACGGACTAGCGGGAAGGGTGACAGATACGCAGTATTTT	CASSLYGLAGRVTDTQYF
TRBV5-1	many	TRBJ2-7	-	TGCGCCAGCAGCTTGGTGGTTCAGCCCTACGAGCAGTACTTC	CASSLVVQPYEQYF
TRBV19	many	TRBJ2-7	-	TGTGCCAGTAGTATGACCGAGACCTACGAGCAGTACTTC	CASSMTETYEQYF
TRBV2	many	TRBJ1-3	-	TGTGCCAGCAGCGCCACAAGATCTGGAAACACCATATATTTT	CASSATRSGNTIYF
TRBV29-1	many	TRBJ2-2	TRBD1	TGCAGCGTCGAGGGACAGAGGCCCGGGGAGCTGTTTTTT	CSVEGQRPGELFF
TRBV6-5	many	TRBJ1-4	-	TGTGCCAGAAATAGACGGCCAAATAATGAAAAACTGTTTTTT	CARNRRPNNEKLFF
TRBV2	many	TRBJ1-5	TRBD1	TGTGCCAGCAACACACAGGGGGCCGGCTTCAATCAGCCCCAGCATTTT	CASNTQGAGFNQPQHF
TRBV7-9	many	TRBJ2-7	TRBD2	TGTGCCACGGGACTAGCGGGAGGGGCGGACTACGAGCAGTACTTC	CATGLAGGADYEQYF
TRBV29-1	many	TRBJ2-1	-	TGCAGCGTTGATGGGGGGACCTACAATGAGCAGTTCTTC	CSVDGGTYNEQFF
TRBV3-1	few	TRBJ2-7	-	TGTGCCAGCAGCCTCGGAGCCGACTCCCGCTACGAGCAGTACTTC	CASSLGADSRYEQYF
TRBV20-1	many	TRBJ2-4	TRBD1	TGCAGTGCTAGCGGGGACAGGGAAAACATTCAGTACTTC	CSASGDRENIQYF
TRBV15	many	TRBJ2-3	-	TGTGCCACCAGCGGCGGGACTCATATTGGGACAGATACGCAGTATTTT	CATSGGTHIGTDTQYF
TRBV18	many	TRBJ2-5	-	TGTGCCAGCTCACCGGCCCTCGCGACAGCCAAGCTTCAAGAGACCCAGTACTTC	CASSPALATAKLQETQYF
TRBV7-8	many	TRBJ2-5	-	TGTGCCAGCAGCTTAGCCAACGTGAAAGAGACCCAGTACTTC	CASSLANVKETQYF
TRBV7-9	-	TRBJ2-6	-	TGTGCCAGCGCCGTCTCCCGCGGGGCCAACGTCCTGACTTTC	CASAVSRGANVLTF
TRBV7-9	many	TRBJ2-1	TRBD2	TGTGCCAGCACCCCCTTGCTGGCTAGCGGGACCTACAATGAGCAGTTCTTC	CASTPLLASGTYNEQFF
TRBV29-1	few	TRBJ2-7	-	TGCAGCGTTGAGGGGGTTCGAGGGGGTCGCTACGAGCAGTACTTC	CSVEGVRGGRYEQYF
TRBV6-2/TRBV6-3	many	TRBJ1-1	TRBD1	TGTGCCAGCATAACGCAACTGGGGACAGCCGACACTGAAGCTTTCTTT	CASITQLGTADTEAFF
TRBV29-1	many	TRBJ2-3	-	TGCAGCGTTGAAGTGGGAGCCAATACGCAGTATTTT	CSVEVGANTQYF
TRBV6-5	many	TRBJ2-7	TRBD2	TGTGCCAGCACACCACCCCGGCGGGAGGGGTACGAGCAGTACTTC	CASTPPRREGYEQYF